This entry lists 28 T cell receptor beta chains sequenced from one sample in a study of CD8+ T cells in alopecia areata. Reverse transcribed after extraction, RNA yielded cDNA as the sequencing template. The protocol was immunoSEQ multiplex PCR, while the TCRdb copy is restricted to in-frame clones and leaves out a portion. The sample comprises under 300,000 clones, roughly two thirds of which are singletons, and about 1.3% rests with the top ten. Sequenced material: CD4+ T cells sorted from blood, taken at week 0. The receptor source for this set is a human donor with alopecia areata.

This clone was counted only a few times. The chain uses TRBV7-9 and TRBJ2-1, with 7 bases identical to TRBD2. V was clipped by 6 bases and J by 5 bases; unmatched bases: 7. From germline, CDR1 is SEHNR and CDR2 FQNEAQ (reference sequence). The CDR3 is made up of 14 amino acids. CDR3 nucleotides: TGTGCCAGCAGACCGGGGGGAAACAACAATGAGCAGTTCTTC. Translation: CASRPGGNNNEQFF.

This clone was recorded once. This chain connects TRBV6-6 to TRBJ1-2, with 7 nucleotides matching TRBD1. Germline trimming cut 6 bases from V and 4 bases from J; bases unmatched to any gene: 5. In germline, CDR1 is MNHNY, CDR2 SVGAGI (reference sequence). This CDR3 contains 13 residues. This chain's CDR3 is CASSPRQGYGYTF. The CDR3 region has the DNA TGTGCCAGCAGCCCCCGACAGGGCTATGGCTACACCTTC.

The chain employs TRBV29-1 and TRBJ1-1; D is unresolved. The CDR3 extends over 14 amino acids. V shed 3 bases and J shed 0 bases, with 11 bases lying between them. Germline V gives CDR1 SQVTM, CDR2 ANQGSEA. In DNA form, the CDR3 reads TGCAGCGTTGAGCGCCAGGAAATGAACACTGAAGCTTTCTTT. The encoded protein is CSVERQEMNTEAFF.

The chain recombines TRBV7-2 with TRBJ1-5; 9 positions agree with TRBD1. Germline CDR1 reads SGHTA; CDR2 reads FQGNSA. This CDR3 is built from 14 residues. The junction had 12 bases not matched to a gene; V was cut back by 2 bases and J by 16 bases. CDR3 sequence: CASSLKPGQGVQHF. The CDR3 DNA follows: TGTGCCAGCAGCTTAAAACCGGGACAGGGTGTCCAACATTTT.

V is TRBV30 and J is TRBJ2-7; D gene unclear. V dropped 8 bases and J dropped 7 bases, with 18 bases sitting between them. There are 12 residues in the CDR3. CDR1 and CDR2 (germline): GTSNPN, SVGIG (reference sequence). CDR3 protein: CAARGPFKEQYF. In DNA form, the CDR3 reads TGTGCCGCCCGTGGCCCCTTTAAGGAGCAGTACTTC. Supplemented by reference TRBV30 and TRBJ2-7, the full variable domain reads SQTIHQWPATLVQPVGSPLSLECTVEGTSNPNLYWYRQAAGRGLQLLFYSVGIGQISSEVPQNLSASRPQDRQFILSSKKLLLSDSGFYLCAARGPFKEQYFGPGTRLTVT.

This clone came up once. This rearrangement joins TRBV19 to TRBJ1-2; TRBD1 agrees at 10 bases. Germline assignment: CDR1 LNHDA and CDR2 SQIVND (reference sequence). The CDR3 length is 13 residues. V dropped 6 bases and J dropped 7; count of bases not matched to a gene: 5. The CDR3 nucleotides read TGTGCCAGTAGGGACAGGGGGAGTAGTGGCTACACCTTC. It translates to CASRDRGSSGYTF.

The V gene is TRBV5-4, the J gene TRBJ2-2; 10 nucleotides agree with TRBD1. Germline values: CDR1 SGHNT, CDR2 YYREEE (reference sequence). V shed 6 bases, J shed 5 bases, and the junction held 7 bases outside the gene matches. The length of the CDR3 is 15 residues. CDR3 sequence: CASKPDRGVTGELFF. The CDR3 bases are TGTGCCAGCAAGCCGGACAGGGGGGTTACCGGGGAGCTGTTTTTT.

The CDR3 sequence: CSVEPRRANGYTF. DNA for the CDR3: TGCAGCGTTGAGCCTCGGCGGGCTAACGGCTACACCTTC. The rearrangement joins TRBV29-1 to TRBJ1-2, with D hard to call. The V end was cut by 3 bases, the J end by 8 bases, with 16 bases between. Germline CDR1 SQVTM, CDR2 ANQGSEA. The CDR3 runs to 13 residues.

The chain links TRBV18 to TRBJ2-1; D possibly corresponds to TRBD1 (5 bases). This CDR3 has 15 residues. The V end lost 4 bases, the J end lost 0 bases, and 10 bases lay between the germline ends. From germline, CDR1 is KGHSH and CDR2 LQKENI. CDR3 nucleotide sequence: TGTGCCAGCTCACAGACAGTTAACTCCTACAATGAGCAGTTCTTC. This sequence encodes CASSQTVNSYNEQFF.

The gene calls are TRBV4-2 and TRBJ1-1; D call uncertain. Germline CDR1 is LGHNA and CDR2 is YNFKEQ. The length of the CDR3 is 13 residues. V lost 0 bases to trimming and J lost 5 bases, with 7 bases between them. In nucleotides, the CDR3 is TGTGCCAGCAGCCAAGAAGCGGGAACTGAAGCTTTCTTT. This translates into CASSQEAGTEAFF.

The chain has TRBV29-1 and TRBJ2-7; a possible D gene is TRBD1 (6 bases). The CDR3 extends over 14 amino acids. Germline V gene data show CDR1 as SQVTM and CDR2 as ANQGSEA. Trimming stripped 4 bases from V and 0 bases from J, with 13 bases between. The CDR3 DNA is TGCAGCGTTGGAGGGACATTGAGCTCCTACGAGCAGTACTTC. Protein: CSVGGTLSSYEQYF.

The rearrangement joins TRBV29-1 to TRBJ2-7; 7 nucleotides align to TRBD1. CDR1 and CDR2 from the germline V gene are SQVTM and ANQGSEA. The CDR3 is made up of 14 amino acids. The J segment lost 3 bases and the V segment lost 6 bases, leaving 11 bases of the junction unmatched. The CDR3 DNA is TGCAGCGTCAAGCCTAGGGACAGCTACTACGAGCAGTACTTC. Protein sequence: CSVKPRDSYYEQYF.

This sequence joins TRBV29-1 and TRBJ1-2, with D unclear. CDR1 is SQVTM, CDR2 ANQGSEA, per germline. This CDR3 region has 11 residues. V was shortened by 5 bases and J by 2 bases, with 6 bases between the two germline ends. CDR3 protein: CSVIANYGYTF. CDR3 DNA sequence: TGCAGCGTTATAGCGAACTATGGCTACACCTTC.

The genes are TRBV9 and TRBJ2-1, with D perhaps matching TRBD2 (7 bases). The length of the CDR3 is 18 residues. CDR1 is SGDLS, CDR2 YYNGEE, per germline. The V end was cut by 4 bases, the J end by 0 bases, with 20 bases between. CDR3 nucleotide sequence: TGTGCCAGCAGCTTCCCTGAGGTTGCGGGGGCCTCCTACAATGAGCAGTTCTTC. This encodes CASSFPEVAGASYNEQFF.

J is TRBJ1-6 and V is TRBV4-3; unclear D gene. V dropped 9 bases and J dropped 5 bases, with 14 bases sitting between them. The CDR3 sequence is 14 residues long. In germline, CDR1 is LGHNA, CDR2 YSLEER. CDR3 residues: CASGIRQDNSPLHF. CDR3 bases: TGCGCCAGTGGAATCCGGCAGGATAATTCACCCCTCCACTTT.

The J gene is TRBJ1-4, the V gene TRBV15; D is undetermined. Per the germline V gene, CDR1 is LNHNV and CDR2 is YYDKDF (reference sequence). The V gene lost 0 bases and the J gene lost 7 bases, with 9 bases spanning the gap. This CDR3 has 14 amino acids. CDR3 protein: CATSRDSGGEKLFF. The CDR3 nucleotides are TGTGCCACCAGCAGAGATTCAGGAGGTGAAAAACTGTTTTTT.

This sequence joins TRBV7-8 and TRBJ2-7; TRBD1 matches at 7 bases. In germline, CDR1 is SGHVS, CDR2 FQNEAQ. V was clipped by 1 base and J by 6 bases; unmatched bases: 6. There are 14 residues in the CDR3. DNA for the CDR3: TGTGCCAGCAGCTTAGAACCACAGGGGACCGAGCAGTACTTC. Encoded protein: CASSLEPQGTEQYF.

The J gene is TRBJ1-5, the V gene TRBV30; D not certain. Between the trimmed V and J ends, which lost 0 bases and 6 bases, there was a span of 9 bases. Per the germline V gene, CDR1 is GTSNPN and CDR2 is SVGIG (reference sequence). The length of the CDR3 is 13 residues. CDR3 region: CAWSVKYSQPQHF. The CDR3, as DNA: TGTGCCTGGAGTGTAAAGTACAGTCAGCCCCAGCATTTT. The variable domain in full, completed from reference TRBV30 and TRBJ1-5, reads SQTIHQWPATLVQPVGSPLSLECTVEGTSNPNLYWYRQAAGRGLQLLFYSVGIGQISSEVPQNLSASRPQDRQFILSSKKLLLSDSGFYLCAWSVKYSQPQHFGDGTRLSIL.

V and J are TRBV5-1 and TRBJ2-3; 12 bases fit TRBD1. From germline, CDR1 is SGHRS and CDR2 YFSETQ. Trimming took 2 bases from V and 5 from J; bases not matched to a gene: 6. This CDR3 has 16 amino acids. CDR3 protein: CASSFGTGGIGDTQYF. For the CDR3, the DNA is TGCGCCAGCAGCTTCGGGACAGGGGGCATCGGAGATACGCAGTATTTT.

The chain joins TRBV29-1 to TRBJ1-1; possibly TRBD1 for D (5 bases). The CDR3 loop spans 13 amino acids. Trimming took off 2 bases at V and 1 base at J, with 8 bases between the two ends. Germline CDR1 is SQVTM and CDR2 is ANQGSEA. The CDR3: CSVERGPNTEAFF. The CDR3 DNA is TGCAGCGTTGAAAGGGGTCCGAACACTGAAGCTTTCTTT.

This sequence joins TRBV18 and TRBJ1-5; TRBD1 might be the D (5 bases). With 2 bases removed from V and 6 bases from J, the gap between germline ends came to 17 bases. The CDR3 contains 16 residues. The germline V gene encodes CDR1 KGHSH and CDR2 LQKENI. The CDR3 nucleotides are TGTGCCAGCTCACCAACGGACAATAGGCATTCTCAGCCCCAGCATTTT. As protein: CASSPTDNRHSQPQHF.

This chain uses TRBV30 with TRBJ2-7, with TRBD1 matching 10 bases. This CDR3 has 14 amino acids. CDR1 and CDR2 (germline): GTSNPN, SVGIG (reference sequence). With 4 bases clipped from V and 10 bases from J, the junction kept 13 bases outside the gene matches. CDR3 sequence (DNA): TGTGCCTGGACCAATTCACCGGGACAGGGGTTCCAGTACTTC. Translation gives CAWTNSPGQGFQYF. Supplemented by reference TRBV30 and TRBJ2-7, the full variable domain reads SQTIHQWPATLVQPVGSPLSLECTVEGTSNPNLYWYRQAAGRGLQLLFYSVGIGQISSEVPQNLSASRPQDRQFILSSKKLLLSDSGFYLCAWTNSPGQGFQYFGPGTRLTVT.

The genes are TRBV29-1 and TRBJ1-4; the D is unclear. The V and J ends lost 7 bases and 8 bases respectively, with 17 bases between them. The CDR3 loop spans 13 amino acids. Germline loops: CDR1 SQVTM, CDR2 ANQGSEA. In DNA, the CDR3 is TGCAGCGCCTCTACATCGGGTCACGAAAAACTGTTTTTT. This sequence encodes CSASTSGHEKLFF.

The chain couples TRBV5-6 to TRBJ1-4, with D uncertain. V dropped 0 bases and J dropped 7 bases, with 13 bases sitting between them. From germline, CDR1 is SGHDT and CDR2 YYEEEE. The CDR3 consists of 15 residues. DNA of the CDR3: TGTGCCAGCAGCTTGGAGGGTTCCACCGGTGAAAAACTGTTTTTT. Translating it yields CASSLEGSTGEKLFF.

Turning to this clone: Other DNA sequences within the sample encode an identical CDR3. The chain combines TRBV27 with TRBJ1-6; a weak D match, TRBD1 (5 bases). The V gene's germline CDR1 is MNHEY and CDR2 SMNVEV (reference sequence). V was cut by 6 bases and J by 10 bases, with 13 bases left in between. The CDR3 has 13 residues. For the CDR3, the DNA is TGTGCCAGCAGCCTTCAGGGTAACTCACCCCTCCACTTT. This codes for CASSLQGNSPLHF.

The DNA for the CDR3 is TGTGCCTGGGGGGATGTTAGATCACCCCTCCACTTT. As protein: CAWGDVRSPLHF. The chain carries TRBV30 and TRBJ1-6; D unresolved. The CDR3 runs 12 residues. Trimming left V 5 bases short and J 10 bases short, with 12 bases between. Germline V lookup: CDR1 GTSNPN, CDR2 SVGIG (reference sequence).

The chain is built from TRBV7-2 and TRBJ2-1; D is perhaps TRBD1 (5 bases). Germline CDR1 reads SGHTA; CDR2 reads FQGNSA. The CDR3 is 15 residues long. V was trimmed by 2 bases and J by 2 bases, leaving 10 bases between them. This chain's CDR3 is CASSLQGTTYNEQFF. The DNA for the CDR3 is TGTGCCAGCAGCTTACAGGGAACCACCTACAATGAGCAGTTCTTC.

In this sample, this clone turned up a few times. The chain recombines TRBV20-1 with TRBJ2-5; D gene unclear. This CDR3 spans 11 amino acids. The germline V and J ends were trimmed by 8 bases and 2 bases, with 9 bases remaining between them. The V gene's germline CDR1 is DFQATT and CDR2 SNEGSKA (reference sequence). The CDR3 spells CSHRYQETQYF. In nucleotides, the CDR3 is TGCAGTCACCGGTATCAAGAGACCCAGTACTTC.